The table lists the clone carrying this T cell receptor beta chain with many counts. Investigators prepared the TCR beta libraries by applying iRepertoire HTBI primers and Arm-PCR of CDR3 regions. TCRdb reprocessed the multiplex PCR reads via MiXCR and lists one record per CDR3 protein. Of over 500,000 distinct CDR3 sequences in the sample, 16% are singletons; the top ten hold about 18%. The data originate from a study of regulatory T cells in long-lasting Graves disease. Time point specified: newly diagnosed GD, antithyroid drugs for less than 3 months. Extracted PBMC RNA gave rise to the TCR library. Trimming cost V 2 bases and J 3 bases, with 10 bases left between them. This CDR3 is built from 14 residues. CDR1 is LNHNV and CDR2 is YYDKDF in the germline V gene (reference sequence). The sample was also linked to a second study, of T cells in Graves' hyperthyroidism and ophthalmopathy. That work adds: Researchers defined stable Graves' hyperthyroidism as no ophthalmopathy progression within 18 months. The diagnostic basis comprised clinical symptoms, serum thyroxine and TRAb, thyroid ultrasound and orbital computed tomography. HTBI primers were the set used in a first-round RT-PCR of the TCR CDR3.

The clonotype was recovered from a woman aged 30 to 39 with Graves disease. The gene calls are TRBV15 and TRBJ1-1; D gene uncertain. The sequencing here drew on peripheral blood mononuclear cells (PBMCs), taken at new diagnosis, from a patient treated with antithyroid drugs. The CDR3 loop is CATSRRVTDTEAFF. CDR3 sequence (DNA): TGTGCCACCAGCAGAAGGGTAACGGACACTGAAGCTTTCTTT.